This T cell receptor (beta chain) was captured in a study of OX40 agonist ivuxolimab in advanced cancers. Study-wide context: Treatment received earlier with anti-PD-1, anti-PD-L1 or anti-CTLA-4 agents was allowed, and over 30% had some. Partial responses were achieved by three patients: one hepatocellular carcinoma, two cutaneous melanoma.

Regarding this clone: Its specificity is unknown.

Findings and caveats of the study: Expanded clones were, on average, more numerous among CD8+ T cells than CD4+.

Looked up from germline, CDR1 is SEHNR and CDR2 is FQNEAQ (reference sequence). Trimming pared 1 base from V and 2 bases from J, leaving 3 bases between. The CDR3 extends over 12 amino acids. Patients had blood sampled at baseline and again on cycle 4 day 1 and cycle 7 day 1. This table comes from immunoSEQ multiplex PCR, and its TCRdb copy is limited to in-frame clones, with some not included. Altogether roughly 87,000 clones are present, 92% being singletons, with the ten largest covering less than 10%. This chain joins TRBV7-9 and TRBJ2-7; no reliable D call. This TCR was sampled from an adult with an advanced solid tumor such as melanoma, head and neck, liver or kidney cancer. Sequencing used CD4+ or CD8+ T cells sorted from blood, obtained in a trial of the OX40 agonist ivuxolimab. The CDR3 protein is CASSLGTYEQYF. For the CDR3, the DNA is TGTGCCAGCAGCTTAGGAACCTACGAGCAGTACTTC.